The TCR beta chain described here comes from a study of PD-L1 blockade in urothelial cancer (dated by TCRdb to 2015 to 2018). About the investigation overall: Every patient began therapy in the mid-2010s and was given atezolizumab 1,200 mg intravenously every 3 weeks. About 90% of the roughly 29 patients were males with bladder-origin urothelial cancer, and about 65% of the 29 reported a prior smoking history. Patients had an ECOG performance status of 0 or 1 and had received between 0 and 3 prior chemotherapy regimens. Blood samples were analyzed at 3 weeks after treatment start (second dose) and at 6 weeks after treatment start. A median of around 150,000 T cells and just over 80,000 unique TCRs was obtained from blood samples, and a median clonality of approximately 0.08 was observed. Somatic, immune and clinical correlates of response to PD-L1 blockade with atezolizumab in urothelial cancer were the focus of an exploratory multi-omic analysis. Pretreatment tumor samples and matched peripheral blood, collected serially before and after atezolizumab treatment, underwent TCR sequencing. Durable clinical benefit meant progression-free survival longer than 6 months, and TCR features were also tested against progression-free and overall survival. In the same patients who had TCR sequencing, pretreatment tumors also underwent whole exome sequencing and RNA sequencing. Durable clinical benefit was achieved by nine patients and was not achieved by 20 patients. Pretreatment blood TCR-seq was available for 27 to 30 patients, at least one posttreatment blood collection was obtained for 25 or so patients, and tumor TCR-seq was available for 25 or so patients.

The junction shows trimming of 5 bases on V and 2 bases on J, and the gene matches do not reach 7 bases of it. Looking up the germline V gene (reference sequence) yields CDR1 SGHAT and CDR2 FQDESV. From its cysteine to its phenylalanine, the CDR3 spans 15 amino acids. Here the CDR3 DNA is all that survives: 45 bases in frame from base 1. Each PCR received spiked-in synthetic TCR analog templates so that absolute template abundance could be estimated from read counts. The immunoSEQ assay used bias-controlled V and J gene primers to amplify TCRbeta CDR3 regions from genomic DNA. Sequencing of rearranged TCRbeta segments was performed at approximately 20X coverage. The study's processing was this. Clustering was used to correct sequencing errors, and CDR3s were annotated against IMGT so that V, D and J genes could be assigned. Only productive TCRbeta rearrangements were used in downstream analyses, excluding out-of-frame or stop-codon sequences. To compute clonality, Shannon entropy was normalized by the log of the number of unique productive sequences and then subtracted from one. Fisher's exact test with Benjamini-Hochberg correction, using a cutoff of adjusted p below 0.01, was how clones that differed between time points or between blood and tumor were identified. The immuneACCESS repertoire file appears here via TCRdb, limited to in-frame rearrangements. These files lack a portion of the clones; in checked studies, under half of the deficit traces to unresolved V genes, and the cause of the others is not known. V, J and clone size are those of that table, while D and trimming were read from the DNA. The sample has about 120,000 clones on record, approximately 90% of them singletons. Roughly 1.7% of the sample lies in the top ten.

What the time point label conveys for this sample: peripheral blood 6 weeks after treatment start. A total of 25 to 35 patients with locally advanced or metastatic urothelial carcinoma, treated at Memorial Sloan Kettering on a trial protocol, made up the cohort. Peripheral blood mononuclear cells were collected pretreatment and during treatment, at between 1 and 8 total time points per patient. The Qiagen DNeasy Blood extraction kit was used to purify genomic DNA from total PBMCs and tumor samples. Collected pretreatment and during treatment, PBMCs were isolated and stored as previously described. With respect to this clone: Its antigen has not been determined. Base qualities are not provided; no much larger clone lies one nucleotide away.

The paper's findings and limits, for the study overall: Greater expansion of tumor-associated TCR clones in peripheral blood 3 weeks after the start of treatment was observed in patients with durable benefit (n of about 20, p = 0.022). Improved progression-free and overall survival was associated with having pretreatment peripheral blood TCR clonality below the median. Small sample size (n of about 30) and many exploratory analyses mean the results are intended to be hypothesis-generating.

This clonotype was sampled from a man in his fifties or sixties with urothelial cancer. Recombination linked TRBV11-1 to TRBJ2-7; a stretch of 9 junction bases matches TRBD1. The sample was PBMCs, taken around atezolizumab (anti-PD-L1) treatment. CDR3 region: CASSPGQGGTYEQYF. The DNA sequence is as follows: TGTGCCAGCAGCCCGGGACAGGGTGGCACCTACGAGCAGTACTTC.